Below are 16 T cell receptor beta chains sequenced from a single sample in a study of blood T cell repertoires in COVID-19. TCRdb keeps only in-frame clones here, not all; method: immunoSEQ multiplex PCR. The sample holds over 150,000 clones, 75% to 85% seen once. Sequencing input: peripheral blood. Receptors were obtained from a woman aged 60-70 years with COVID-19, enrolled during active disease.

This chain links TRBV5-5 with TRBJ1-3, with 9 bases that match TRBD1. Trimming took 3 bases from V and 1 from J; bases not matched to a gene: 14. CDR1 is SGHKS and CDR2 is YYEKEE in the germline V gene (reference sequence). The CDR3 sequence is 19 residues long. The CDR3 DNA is TGTGCCAGCAGCTCGAGACCACCTGGACAGGGGATATCTGGAAACACCATATATTTT. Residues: CASSSRPPGQGISGNTIYF. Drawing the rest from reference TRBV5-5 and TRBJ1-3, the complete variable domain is DAGVTQSPTHLIKTRGQQVTLRCSPISGHKSVSWYQQVLGQGPQFIFQYYEKEERGRGNFPDRFSARQFPNYSSELNVNALLLGDSALYLCASSSRPPGQGISGNTIYFGEGSWLTVV.

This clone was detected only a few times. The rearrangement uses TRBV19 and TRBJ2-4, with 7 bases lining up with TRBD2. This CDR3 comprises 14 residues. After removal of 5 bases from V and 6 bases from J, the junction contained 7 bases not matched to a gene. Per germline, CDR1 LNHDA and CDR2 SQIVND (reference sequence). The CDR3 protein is CASSAPGGLNIQYF. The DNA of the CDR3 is TGTGCCAGTAGTGCCCCGGGAGGATTAAACATTCAGTACTTC.

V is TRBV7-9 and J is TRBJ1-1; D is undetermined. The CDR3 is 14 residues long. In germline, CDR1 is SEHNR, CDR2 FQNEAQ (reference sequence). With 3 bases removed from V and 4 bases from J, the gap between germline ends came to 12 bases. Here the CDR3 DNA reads TGTGCCAGCAGCTTCCCGAGGGATATCACTGAAGCTTTCTTT. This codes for CASSFPRDITEAFF.

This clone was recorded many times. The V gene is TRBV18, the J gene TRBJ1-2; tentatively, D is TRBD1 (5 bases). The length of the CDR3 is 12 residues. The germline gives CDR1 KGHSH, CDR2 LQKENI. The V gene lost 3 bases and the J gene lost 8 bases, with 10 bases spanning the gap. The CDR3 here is CASSPGGRGYTF. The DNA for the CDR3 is TGTGCCAGCTCACCCGGGGGGAGAGGCTACACCTTC.

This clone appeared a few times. Written as DNA, the CDR3 is TGCAGCGTCAAGGGACAAACATCGAACACCGGGGAGCTGTTTTTT. Translated, it gives CSVKGQTSNTGELFF. This chain uses TRBV29-1 with TRBJ2-2; perhaps TRBD1 as D (6 bases). The CDR3 is 15 amino acids. The germline V gene has CDR1 SQVTM and CDR2 ANQGSEA. V was shortened by 6 bases and J by 0 bases, with 14 bases between the two germline ends.

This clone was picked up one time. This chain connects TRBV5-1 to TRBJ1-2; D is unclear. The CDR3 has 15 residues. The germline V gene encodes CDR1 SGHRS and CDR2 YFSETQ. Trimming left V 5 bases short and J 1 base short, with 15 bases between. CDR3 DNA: TGCGCCAGCAGAATTTCAGGCCGGAATAACTATGGCTACACCTTC. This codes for CASRISGRNNYGYTF.

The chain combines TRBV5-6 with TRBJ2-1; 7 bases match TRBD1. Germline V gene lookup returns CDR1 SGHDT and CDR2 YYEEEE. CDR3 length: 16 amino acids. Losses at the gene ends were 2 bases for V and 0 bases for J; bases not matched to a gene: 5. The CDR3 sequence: CASSFIRDSSYNEQFF. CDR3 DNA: TGTGCCAGCAGCTTCATCCGGGACAGCTCCTACAATGAGCAGTTCTTC.

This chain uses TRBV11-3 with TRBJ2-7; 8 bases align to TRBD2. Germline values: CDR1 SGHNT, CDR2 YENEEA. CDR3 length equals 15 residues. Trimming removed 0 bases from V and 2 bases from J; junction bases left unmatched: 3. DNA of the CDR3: TGTGCCAGCAGCTTAGAGACGGGGGGGACCTACGAGCAGTACTTC. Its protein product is CASSLETGGTYEQYF.

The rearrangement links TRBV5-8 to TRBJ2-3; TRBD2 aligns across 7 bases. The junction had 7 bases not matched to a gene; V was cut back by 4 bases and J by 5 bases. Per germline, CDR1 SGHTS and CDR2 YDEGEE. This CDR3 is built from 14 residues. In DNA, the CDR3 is TGTGCCAGCAGCCTGTCGGGGGGACTAGATACGCAGTATTTT. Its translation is CASSLSGGLDTQYF.

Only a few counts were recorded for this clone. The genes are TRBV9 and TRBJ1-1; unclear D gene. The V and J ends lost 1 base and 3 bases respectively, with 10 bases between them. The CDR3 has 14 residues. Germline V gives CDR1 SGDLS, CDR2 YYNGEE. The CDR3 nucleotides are TGTGCCAGCAGCGTAAATTGGAGGGACACTGAAGCTTTCTTT. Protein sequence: CASSVNWRDTEAFF.

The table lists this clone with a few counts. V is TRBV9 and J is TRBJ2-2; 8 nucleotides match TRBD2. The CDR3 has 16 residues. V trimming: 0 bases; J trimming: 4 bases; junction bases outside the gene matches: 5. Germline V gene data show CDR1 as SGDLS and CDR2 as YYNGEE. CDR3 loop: CASSVGLAGFTGELFF. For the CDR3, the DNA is TGTGCCAGCAGCGTAGGTCTAGCGGGTTTCACCGGGGAGCTGTTTTTT.

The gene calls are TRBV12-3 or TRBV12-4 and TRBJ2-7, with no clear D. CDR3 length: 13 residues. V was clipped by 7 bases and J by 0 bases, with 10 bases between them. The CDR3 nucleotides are TGTGCCAGCACGTCTCTGAGCTCCTACGAGCAGTACTTC. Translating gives CASTSLSSYEQYF.

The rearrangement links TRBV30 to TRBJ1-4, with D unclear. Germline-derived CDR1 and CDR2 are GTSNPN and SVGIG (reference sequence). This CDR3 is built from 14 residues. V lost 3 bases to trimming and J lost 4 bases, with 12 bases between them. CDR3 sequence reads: CAWRALSGNEKLFF. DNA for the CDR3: TGTGCCTGGAGAGCCCTTAGTGGTAATGAAAAACTGTTTTTT. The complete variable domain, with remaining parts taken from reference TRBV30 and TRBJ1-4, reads SQTIHQWPATLVQPVGSPLSLECTVEGTSNPNLYWYRQAAGRGLQLLFYSVGIGQISSEVPQNLSASRPQDRQFILSSKKLLLSDSGFYLCAWRALSGNEKLFFGSGTQLSVL.

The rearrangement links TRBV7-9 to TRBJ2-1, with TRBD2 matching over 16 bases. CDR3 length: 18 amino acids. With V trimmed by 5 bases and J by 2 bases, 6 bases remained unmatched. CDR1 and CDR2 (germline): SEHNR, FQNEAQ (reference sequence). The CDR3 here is CASSLPGTSGRAYNEQFF. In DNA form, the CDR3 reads TGTGCCAGCAGCCTCCCCGGGACTAGCGGGAGGGCCTACAATGAGCAGTTCTTC.

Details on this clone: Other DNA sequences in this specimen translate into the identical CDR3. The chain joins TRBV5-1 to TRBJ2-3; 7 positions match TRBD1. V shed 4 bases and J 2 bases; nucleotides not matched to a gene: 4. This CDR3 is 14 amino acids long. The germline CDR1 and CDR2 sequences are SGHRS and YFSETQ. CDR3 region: CASSEGQHTDTQYF. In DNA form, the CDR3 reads TGCGCCAGCAGCGAGGGACAGCACACAGATACGCAGTATTTT.

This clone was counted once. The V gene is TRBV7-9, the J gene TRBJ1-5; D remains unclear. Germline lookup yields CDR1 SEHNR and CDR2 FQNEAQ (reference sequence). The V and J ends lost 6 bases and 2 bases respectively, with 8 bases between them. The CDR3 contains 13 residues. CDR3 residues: CASSRGGNQPQHF. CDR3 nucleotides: TGTGCCAGCAGTCGGGGAGGCAATCAGCCCCAGCATTTT.